This T cell receptor (beta chain) was profiled in a study of cytomegalovirus exposure and HLA in healthy donors. With regard to this clone: What it recognizes is unknown.

Study-wide points: Specificity of a few CMV-associated chains for CMV antigens was verified in vitro.

PCR primers comprised 60 Vbeta and 13 Jbeta primers. Libraries were prepared by immunoSEQ multiplex PCR; TCRdb keeps only in-frame clonotypes and omits some of them. The listing records 180,000 or so clones. Trimming stripped 0 bases from V and 5 bases from J, with 7 bases between. CDR1 SGHTA and CDR2 FQGTGA come from the germline V gene. The CDR3 is made up of 13 amino acids. J is TRBJ1-2 and V is TRBV7-3; D is undetermined. Sample: PBMCs. The TCR comes from a boy younger than 18 in good health and CMV-seronegative. The CDR3 spells CASSLTAAYGYTF. DNA of the CDR3: TGTGCCAGCAGCTTAACCGCGGCATATGGCTACACCTTC.